Below are 22 T cell receptor beta chains sequenced from a single sample in a study of T cell responses to AZD1222 COVID-19 vaccine. Profiled with immunoSEQ multiplex PCR; TCRdb holds only in-frame clones, not every one. The profile shows some 120,000 clones, roughly nine tenths of them singletons. The sample was peripheral blood, taken 28 days after the second AZD1222 dose. These receptors came from an adult who received the AZD1222 COVID-19 vaccine.

The chain carries TRBV3-1 (or the pseudogene TRBV3-2) and TRBJ2-3; 10 bases are shared with TRBD2. V dropped 1 base and J dropped 8; count of bases not matched to a gene: 15. CDR3 length: 18 amino acids. CDR1 and CDR2 (germline): LGHDT, YNNKEL (reference sequence). CDR3 bases: TGTGCCAGCAGCCAAGCTATGGCTAGCGGGAGAGAGGTCTCTACGCAGTATTTT. This gives the protein CASSQAMASGREVSTQYF.

Comment on this clone: One end of the junction is discordant with germline, which a read error may explain. Written as DNA, the CDR3 is TGTGCTAGCAGCTTATGGACAGGTGAAAAACTGTTTTTT. Residues: CASSLWTGEKLFF. This chain connects TRBV7-7 to TRBJ1-4, with 7 bases fitting TRBD1. This CDR3 has 13 residues. The germline V gene encodes CDR1 SSHAT and CDR2 FNYEAQ (reference sequence). The whole variable domain, filled in from reference TRBV7-7 and TRBJ1-4, reads GAGVSQSPRYKVTKRGQDVTLRCDPISSHATLYWYQQALGQGPEFLTYFNYEAQPDKSGLPSDRFSAERPEGSISTLTIQRTEQRDSAMYRCASSLWTGEKLFFGSGTQLSVL.

The rearrangement joins TRBV2 to TRBJ2-7; possibly TRBD1 for D (5 bases). This CDR3 has 14 amino acids. Trimming left V 0 bases short and J 0 bases short, with 6 bases between. Germline loops: CDR1 SNHLY, CDR2 FYNNEI. CDR3 DNA sequence: TGTGCCAGCAGTGAAGCAGACAGCTCCTACGAGCAGTACTTC. Translating gives CASSEADSSYEQYF.

V and J are TRBV9 and TRBJ1-1; possible D gene TRBD1, 5 bases. Germline V gene sequence: CDR1 SGDLS, CDR2 YYNGEE. Trimming took off 6 bases at V and 4 bases at J, with 13 bases between the two ends. The CDR3 consists of 13 residues. The CDR3: CASNPMGGTEAFF. The CDR3 DNA reads TGTGCCAGCAATCCCATGGGGGGCACTGAAGCTTTCTTT.

This rearrangement joins TRBV3-1 (or the pseudogene TRBV3-2) to TRBJ2-1; the D gene is possibly TRBD2 (6 bases). Trimming shortened V by 1 base and J by 10 bases, and 17 bases separated the two germline ends. The CDR3 runs 15 residues. Germline assignment: CDR1 LGHDT and CDR2 YNNKEL (reference sequence). In DNA, the CDR3 is TGTGCCAGCAGCCAAGGGTTGGAGGGCCACGTGGAGCAGTTCTTC. Translating gives CASSQGLEGHVEQFF.

This chain connects TRBV27 to TRBJ2-1; TRBD2 agrees at 13 bases. This CDR3 has 15 amino acids. The germline V gene has CDR1 MNHEY and CDR2 SMNVEV (reference sequence). J lost 7 bases, V lost 7 bases, and 7 bases had no gene match. CDR3 coding DNA: TGTGCCAGCATTCAAACTAGCGGGAGGGCGAATGAGCAGTTCTTC. It specifies CASIQTSGRANEQFF.

The CDR3 region is CASSLKQSSLQETQYF. The DNA of the CDR3 is TGTGCCAGCAGCTTGAAGCAGAGCTCCCTCCAAGAGACCCAGTACTTC. V is TRBV5-6 and J is TRBJ2-5, with D unclear. V dropped 1 base and J dropped 1 base, with 14 bases sitting between them. The CDR3 runs 16 residues. The germline V gene encodes CDR1 SGHDT and CDR2 YYEEEE.

The chain's CDR3 is CASSFDGGNTEAFF. The DNA of the CDR3 is TGCGCCAGCAGCTTTGACGGGGGTAACACTGAAGCTTTCTTT. The V gene is TRBV5-1, the J gene TRBJ1-1; a possible D gene is TRBD1 (5 bases). Trimming removed 2 bases from V and 2 bases from J, with 10 bases in between. CDR3 size: 14 residues. CDR1 and CDR2 (germline): SGHRS, YFSETQ.

As to this clone: Other DNA sequences of this sample code for an identical CDR3. The chain is built from TRBV5-1 and TRBJ2-1, with D tentatively TRBD1 (5 bases). The germline V gene has CDR1 SGHRS and CDR2 YFSETQ. The CDR3 has 13 amino acids. V lost 2 bases, J lost 7 bases, and 10 bases lay in between. CDR3 sequence: CASSFQGRNEQFF. Here the CDR3 DNA reads TGCGCCAGCAGCTTCCAGGGTAGGAATGAGCAGTTCTTC.

This chain connects TRBV6-5 to TRBJ2-2, with D maybe TRBD2 (6 bases). This CDR3 has 15 residues. V was clipped by 8 bases and J by 1 base, with 14 bases between them. CDR1 MNHEY and CDR2 SVGAGI come from the germline V gene. Here the CDR3 DNA reads TGTGCCAGCTCGTACGGGACTCAGAACACCGGGGAGCTGTTTTTT. This gives the protein CASSYGTQNTGELFF.

The chain links TRBV6-2 or TRBV6-3 to TRBJ2-2; 11 bases fit TRBD1. Germline V gives CDR1 MNHEY, CDR2 SVGEGT. With 2 bases clipped from V and 7 bases from J, the junction kept 9 bases outside the gene matches. The CDR3 has 17 residues. The CDR3 sequence is CASSYPGQGAPIGELFF. Written as DNA, the CDR3 is TGTGCCAGCAGTTACCCCGGACAGGGGGCGCCAATCGGGGAGCTGTTTTTT.

This CDR3 is CASSSKIPTGRGFGNTIYF. The CDR3 coding sequence is TGTGCCAGCAGCTCCAAAATCCCGACGGGGCGAGGTTTTGGAAACACCATATATTTT. The chain is built from TRBV3-1 (or the pseudogene TRBV3-2) and TRBJ1-3; D perhaps matches TRBD1 (5 bases). Deletions cut 5 bases from V and 3 bases from J, with 26 bases between. Germline assignment: CDR1 LGHDT and CDR2 YNNKEL (reference sequence). The CDR3 runs to 19 residues.

The chain couples TRBV11-2 to TRBJ1-1; D is unresolved. The CDR3 loop spans 16 amino acids. Germline loops: CDR1 SGHAT, CDR2 FQNNGV. V lost 8 bases to trimming and J lost 5 bases, with 24 bases between them. This chain's CDR3 is CASLRSAVYRDTEAFF. Here the CDR3 DNA reads TGTGCCAGCTTAAGGTCGGCGGTGTATCGGGATACTGAAGCTTTCTTT.

The CDR3 DNA reads TGTGCCAGCAGCTACAACCCCACTAGCGGGAGTGGAAATGAGCAGTTCTTC. As protein: CASSYNPTSGSGNEQFF. This chain connects TRBV2 to TRBJ2-1; 11 positions match TRBD2. Germline CDR1 is SNHLY and CDR2 is FYNNEI. The CDR3 spans 17 residues. Unmatched junction bases numbered 14, after V lost 6 bases and J lost 7 bases.

V is TRBV7-2 and J is TRBJ1-5; unclear D gene. V lost 1 base and J lost 5, with 6 bases in between. The CDR3 totals 13 residues. Germline CDR1 SGHTA, CDR2 FQGNSA. CDR3 nucleotide sequence: TGTGCCAGCAGCTTAGTCGGAGATCAGCCCCAGCATTTT. It yields the protein CASSLVGDQPQHF. Full variable domain (missing parts from reference TRBV7-2 and TRBJ1-5): GAGVSQSPSNKVTEKGKDVELRCDPISGHTALYWYRQSLGQGLEFLIYFQGNSAPDKSGLPSDRFSAERTGGSVSTLTIQRTQQEDSAVYLCASSLVGDQPQHFGDGTRLSIL.

This clone was recorded once. The J gene is TRBJ2-4, the V gene TRBV6-5; D possibly matches TRBD1 or TRBD2 (5 bases each). The germline gives CDR1 MNHEY, CDR2 SVGAGI. The CDR3 sequence is 16 residues long. The germline V and J ends were trimmed by 0 bases and 1 base, with 10 bases remaining between them. CDR3 DNA: TGTGCCAGCAGTTACTCGGGATGGGGGGCCAAAAACATTCAGTACTTC. This translates into CASSYSGWGAKNIQYF.

The chain couples TRBV5-6 to TRBJ2-5; D gene uncertain. V was trimmed by 0 bases and J by 6 bases, leaving 6 bases between them. CDR1 and CDR2 (germline): SGHDT, YYEEEE. CDR3 size: 12 residues. DNA of the CDR3: TGTGCCAGCAGCTTGGGGGTACAGACCCAGTACTTC. This translates into CASSLGVQTQYF.

This sequence joins TRBV28 and TRBJ2-7; 7 bases fit TRBD1. This CDR3 region has 13 residues. Germline lookup yields CDR1 MDHEN and CDR2 SYDVKM. V dropped 8 bases and J dropped 3; count of bases not matched to a gene: 7. The DNA for the CDR3 is TGTGCCAGCCGCCGGGACAGTAACTACGAGCAGTACTTC. Protein product: CASRRDSNYEQYF.

The V call is TRBV10-1, the J call TRBJ2-1; D unresolved. CDR3 length equals 13 residues. Germline values: CDR1 WNHNN, CDR2 SYGVQD (reference sequence). Between the trimmed V and J ends, which lost 3 bases and 4 bases, there was a span of 7 bases. In DNA, the CDR3 is TGCGCCAGCAGTGATCCTAGGTACAATGAGCAGTTCTTC. This codes for CASSDPRYNEQFF.

V is TRBV7-9 and J is TRBJ2-1; 8 bases align to TRBD1. This CDR3 has 13 residues. Germline V gene lookup returns CDR1 SEHNR and CDR2 FQNEAQ (reference sequence). The trim removed 6 bases at V and 5 bases at J, leaving 3 bases unmatched. The DNA of the CDR3 is TGTGCCAGCAGGAAGACAGGGGACAATGAGCAGTTCTTC. It codes for CASRKTGDNEQFF.

This chain connects TRBV9 to TRBJ2-7; 7 bases are shared with TRBD1. The CDR3 length is 14 residues. Per the germline V gene, CDR1 is SGDLS and CDR2 is YYNGEE. V dropped 4 bases and J dropped 0; count of bases not matched to a gene: 4. CDR3 in DNA: TGTGCCAGCAGCCCATGGGACAGCTCCTACGAGCAGTACTTC. Translated, it gives CASSPWDSSYEQYF. The full variable domain, completed using reference TRBV9 and TRBJ2-7, is DSGVTQTPKHLITATGQRVTLRCSPRSGDLSVYWYQQSLDQGLQFLIQYYNGEERAKGNILERFSAQQFPDLHSELNLSSLELGDSALYFCASSPWDSSYEQYFGPGTRLTVT.

The rearrangement links TRBV19 to TRBJ1-6, with D possibly TRBD1 on 6 matching bases. The germline V and J ends were trimmed by 8 bases and 7 bases, with 12 bases remaining between them. CDR3 length: 13 residues. CDR1 and CDR2 from the germline V gene are LNHDA and SQIVND (reference sequence). As DNA, the CDR3 is TGTGCCAGTTCGCAACAGGGAAATTCACCCCTCCACTTT. It specifies CASSQQGNSPLHF.